The sequence of this TCR beta chain was determined in a study of human T cells and chemical hapten exposure. Across the study: Patches with 0.01% DPC went on the upper back, and the tests were read at 6 days.

TCRdb itself ran the RACE reads through MiXCR, one entry per CDR3 protein. This sample has 250,000 or so distinct CDR3 sequences, with approximately 7.5% found just once. Time point in this sample: pre-sensitization, week 0. Treatment defined: therapeutic diphenylcyclopropenone sensitization with weekly scalp DPC. Between the trimmed V and J ends, which lost 8 bases and 5 bases, there was a span of 21 bases. The V gene's germline CDR1 is MNHNS and CDR2 SASEGT. The CDR3 spans 15 residues. This clonotype was picked up a small number of times. The sequence came from a man between 18 and 35 years old with alopecia areata. Some clones in this sample may be carry-over from other donors' samples. Sequenced material: whole blood, taken in connection with sensitization to the hapten diphenylcyclopropenone (DPC). The rearrangement links TRBV6-1 to TRBJ1-1; the D gene is possibly TRBD1 (6 bases). The CDR3 sequence: CASPRAPGEGTEAFF. The DNA of the CDR3 is TGTGCCAGCCCCCGGGCCCCAGGGGAGGGAACTGAAGCTTTCTTT.